The present TCR beta chain was sequenced within a study of blood T cell repertoires in COVID-19. Participants came from fewer than 25 US areas, aged about 18 to 89 years. TCRdb's table, derived via immunoSEQ multiplex PCR, lists solely in-frame clones and lacks some. The sample includes some 230,000 clones, about 80% of them seen just once. Germline V gene data show CDR1 as SGHTA and CDR2 as FQGTGA. The CDR3 is 21 amino acids. The V and J ends lost 2 bases and 1 base respectively, with 27 bases between them. This rearrangement joins TRBV7-3 to TRBJ1-5; tentatively, D is TRBD1 (5 bases). The sample consisted of PBMCs or T cells enriched from blood (not recorded which). This receptor was identified in a woman between 35 and 50 years old with acute COVID-19. The CDR3 loop reads CASSLSLPPGHLIISNQPQHF. The CDR3 coding sequence is TGTGCCAGCAGCTTATCCTTACCCCCAGGACACCTAATAATCAGCAATCAGCCCCAGCATTTT.